The 2 T cell receptor beta chains below come from one sample, sequenced in a study of blood T cell repertoires in COVID-19. Assay used: immunoSEQ multiplex PCR; TCRdb lists only in-frame clones, some missing. In the table there are hundreds of thousands of clones, approximately 87% of which are singletons. The sequenced material came from PBMCs or T cells enriched from blood (not recorded which). The receptors were sampled from a man in his forties in a cohort exposed to, infected with or recovered from COVID-19 (not recorded which).

This clone was found once. The CDR3 protein is CASSLAGTGSNPGYSYTF. CDR3 DNA: TGTGCCAGCAGCTTAGCGGGGACAGGGAGCAACCCGGGTTATAGCTACACCTTC. The chain links TRBV7-9 to TRBJ1-2, with 9 bases matching TRBD1. The CDR3 extends over 18 amino acids. Losses at the gene ends were 0 bases for V and 9 bases for J; bases not matched to a gene: 17. Germline V gene sequence: CDR1 SEHNR, CDR2 FQNEAQ (reference sequence).

The sample holds one count of this clone. The V gene is TRBV18, the J gene TRBJ1-5, with TRBD1 matching 10 bases. Germline lookup yields CDR1 KGHSH and CDR2 LQKENI. The ends lost 3 bases at V and 0 bases at J; junction bases unmatched: 2. The CDR3 contains 16 residues. The CDR3 DNA reads TGTGCCAGCTCACCTGGGACAGGGGATAGCAATCAGCCCCAGCATTTT. This encodes CASSPGTGDSNQPQHF.